Below are 20 T cell receptor delta chains sequenced from a single sample in a study of gamma-delta T cells after stem cell transplantation. TCRdb re-called the RT-PCR reads using CATT. Here the sample spans roughly 500 delta-chain clones, 16% being singletons. What was sequenced was gamma-delta T cells. Receptors originate from a human donor. It is not recorded whose cells these are; they may come from a transplant donor.

This clone is deemed large. The rearrangement links TRDV1 to TRDJ1; tentatively, D is TRDD3 (6 bases). The CDR3 is made up of 16 amino acids. V lost 8 bases to trimming and J lost 4 bases, with 23 bases between them. Germline assignment: CDR1 TSWWSYY and CDR2 QGS. CDR3 region: CALSFPAVLGLDKLIF. The CDR3, as DNA: TGTGCTCTTTCCTTTCCTGCCGTACTGGGCCTCGATAAACTCATCTTT.

Relative to its sample, this clone is medium-sized. It differs at one base from a far larger clone, so likely a read error. The chain combines TRDV2 with TRDJ1, with D possibly being TRDD3 (6 bases). This CDR3 spans 13 amino acids. Trimming removed 7 bases at V and 3 bases at J, with 14 bases between. Germline CDR1 is GEAIGNYY and CDR2 is EKD. Here the CDR3 DNA reads TGTGCCTGCTTTCGGATACAGGCCGATAAACTCATCTTT. This gives the protein CACFRIQADKLIF.

CDR3 loop: CALGRRAPARYTDKLIF. In nucleotides, the CDR3 is TGTGCTCTTGGGAGACGGGCCCCAGCGCGTTACACCGATAAACTCATCTTT. V usage is TRDV1 and J usage is TRDJ1; unclear D gene. The CDR3 has 17 amino acids. Germline CDR1 reads TSWWSYY; CDR2 reads QGS. V was clipped by 5 bases and J by 0 bases, with 19 bases between them.

This clone was seen just once. The chain carries TRDV1 and TRDJ1; D may be TRDD3 (5 bases). Trimming removed 1 base from V and 0 bases from J, with 33 bases in between. The CDR3 loop spans 23 amino acids. Looked up from germline, CDR1 is TSWWSYY and CDR2 is QGS. The CDR3: CALGEPLGYGGGELKWYTDKLIF. In DNA, the CDR3 is TGTGCTCTTGGGGAACCTCTTGGCTACGGGGGTGGGGAGTTGAAGTGGTACACCGATAAACTCATCTTT.

On this clone: It is likely a read error: a sequence one base away is far more abundant. Other nucleotide sequences from this sample produce the same CDR3. The chain recombines TRDV2 with TRDJ1; D might be TRDD3 (6 bases). CDR1 is GEAIGNYY, CDR2 EKD, per germline. The CDR3 runs to 17 residues. V gave up 0 bases and J gave up 4 bases, with 20 bases separating them. The CDR3 reads CACDTVLGRQQNDKLIF. CDR3 DNA sequence: TGTGCCTGTGACACCGTGCTGGGGCGACAACAAAACGATAAACTCATCTTT.

In the case of this clone: This DNA's translation differs at residue 9 from TCRdb's protein, which comes from a much larger clone; a read error is likely, and the protein shown is translated from the DNA. This chain uses TRDV2 with TRDJ1, with TRDD3 identical over 10 bases. V was pared by 3 bases and J by 0 bases, with 6 bases of the junction left unmatched. The germline V gene encodes CDR1 GEAIGNYY and CDR2 EKD. CDR3 length equals 16 residues. The chain's CDR3 is CACDQLGDAHTDKLIF. DNA of the CDR3: TGTGCCTGTGACCAACTGGGGGATGCCCACACCGATAAACTCATCTTT.

This clone qualifies as large. Other DNA variants within this sample encode the same CDR3. The J gene is TRDJ1, the V gene TRDV2, with 7 bases fitting TRDD3. The CDR3 totals 15 residues. V lost 0 bases to trimming and J lost 3 bases; unmatched junction nucleotides: 6. Germline V gene sequence: CDR1 GEAIGNYY, CDR2 EKD. The CDR3 here is CACDTVGEGADKLIF. As DNA, the CDR3 is TGTGCCTGTGACACCGTGGGGGAAGGCGCCGATAAACTCATCTTT.

Worth noting for this clone: This clone may be a read error of a much larger clone one base away. The V and J genes are TRDV2 and TRDJ1, with TRDD3 matching 8 bases. CDR3 length: 14 amino acids. With V trimmed by 5 bases and J by 4 bases, 8 bases remained unmatched. Germline V gene data show CDR1 as GEAIGNYY and CDR2 as EKD. The CDR3 nucleotides are TGTGCCTGTGGCAGACTGGGGGCCGTCGATAAACTCATCTTT. It is translated as CACGRLGAVDKLIF.

For this clone: A far larger clone is one base from this, pointing to a likely read error. The V gene is TRDV2, the J gene TRDJ1, with D tentatively TRDD3 (6 bases). CDR3 size: 18 residues. Looked up from germline, CDR1 is GEAIGNYY and CDR2 is EKD. DNA of the CDR3: TGTGCCTGTGACACCGTAGGTCCCACTGGGTCAAACACCGATAACCTCATCTTT. As protein: CACDTVGPTGSNTDNLIF.

This clone rates as large. V gene TRDV2 combines with J gene TRDJ2; D is unresolved. Germline CDR1 is GEAIGNYY and CDR2 is EKD. V lost 3 bases and J lost 0, with 22 bases in between. The CDR3 has 19 residues. The CDR3 coding sequence is TGTGCCTGTGACCCGATAGGACCGTCCGGTACCCCTTTGACAGCACAACTCTTCTTT. Amino acids: CACDPIGPSGTPLTAQLFF.

Points on this clone: TCRdb records a much larger clone's protein for this DNA, with a difference at residue 14 that likely arises from a read error; the protein given is the translation of the DNA. This chain links TRDV2 with TRDJ1, with 9 bases lining up with TRDD3. The CDR3 has 16 amino acids. Germline CDR1 and CDR2: GEAIGNYY and EKD. The CDR3, as DNA: TGTGCCTGTGACCATGTACTGGGGGAGTACACCGATAAATTCATCTTT. It translates to CACDHVLGEYTDKFIF.

The sample holds a few counts of this clone. This likely came from a read error, as a far larger clone is one base away. The same CDR3 can be traced to other DNA sequences in this sample. The chain employs TRDV2 and TRDJ1, with D hard to call. The V end was cut by 1 base, the J end by 3 bases, with 11 bases between. The CDR3 extends over 14 amino acids. The germline V gene encodes CDR1 GEAIGNYY and CDR2 EKD. CDR3 DNA: TGTGCCTGTGACACTGTGGGCCAAGCCGATAAACTCATCTTT. Translating it yields CACDTVGQADKLIF.

With regard to this clone: This probably arose from a read error, given a far larger clone one base away. This rearrangement joins TRDV2 to TRDJ1; the D is unclear. The CDR3 has 14 residues. Germline CDR1 reads GEAIGNYY; CDR2 reads EKD. CDR3 sequence reads: CACGTVGQADKLIF. CDR3 nucleotide sequence: TGTGCCTGTGGCACCGTGGGCCAAGCCGATAAACTCATCTTT.

The J gene is TRDJ1, the V gene TRDV2; 11 bases match TRDD3. Trimming cost V 0 bases and J 4 bases; bases outside gene matches: 3. This CDR3 comprises 15 residues. Germline V gives CDR1 GEAIGNYY, CDR2 EKD. CDR3 in amino acids: CACDTVGDTNDKLIF. CDR3 nucleotides: TGTGCCTGTGACACCGTGGGGGATACGAACGATAAACTCATCTTT.

Judged by abundance, this clone is large (0.1 to 1%). At the DNA level, this CDR3 is encoded by other sequences in the same sample as well. The genes are TRDV2 and TRDJ1, with TRDD3 identical over 10 bases. Germline V gene data show CDR1 as GEAIGNYY and CDR2 as EKD. The CDR3 extends over 22 amino acids. V gave up 3 bases and J gave up 0 bases; unmatched junction bases: 24. The CDR3: CACDSLPNRSLGDKLDTDKLIF. DNA of the CDR3: TGTGCCTGTGACTCACTCCCAAATCGCTCTCTGGGGGATAAACTGGACACCGATAAACTCATCTTT.

The table lists this clone with a few counts. A read error likely explains this, since a far larger clone differs by one base. This sample includes further DNA sequences coding for the same CDR3. The chain links TRDV1 to TRDJ1; 8 bases agree with TRDD3. After removal of 2 bases from V and 0 bases from J, the junction contained 14 bases not matched to a gene. The CDR3 totals 19 residues. Germline V gene sequence: CDR1 TSWWSYY, CDR2 QGS. CDR3 region: CALGEITGGYRFYTDKLIF. The CDR3 DNA sequence: TGTGCTCTTGGGGAAATAACTGGGGGGTACCGATTTTACACCGATAAACTCATCTTT.

Points on this clone: It is likely a read error: a sequence one base away is far more abundant. This sample includes further DNA sequences coding for the same CDR3. The chain recombines TRDV2 with TRDJ2; 8 positions match TRDD3. V lost 3 bases, J lost 5 bases, and 10 bases stayed unmatched. Germline CDR1 is GEAIGNYY and CDR2 is EKD. The CDR3 length is 16 residues. DNA of the CDR3: TGTGCCTGTGACGACGTACTGGGGGGCCTAACAGCACAACTCTTCTTT. It is translated as CACDDVLGGLTAQLFF.

This clone is large by share. One base away lies a much larger clone, so this may be a sequencing read error. This sample also contains other DNA sequences that code for the same CDR3. The CDR3 loop reads CACDDVLGGLTAQLFF. In DNA form, the CDR3 reads TGTGCCTGTGACGATGTACTGGGGGGCCTGACAGCACAACTCTTCTTT. The chain carries TRDV2 and TRDJ2; TRDD3 matches 8 bases. After removal of 3 bases from V and 3 bases from J, the junction contained 8 bases not matched to a gene. The CDR3 has 16 residues. In germline, CDR1 is GEAIGNYY, CDR2 EKD.

This clone has only a few counts. A far larger clone lies a single base away; this is likely a read error. V gene TRDV1 combines with J gene TRDJ2; 8 bases map to TRDD2. CDR1 is TSWWSYY and CDR2 is QGS in the germline V gene. CDR3 length equals 24 residues. The CDR3 bases are TGTGCTCTTGGGGAAGGTTTGTCTGGTAGGATACTTCCTACCTACCCCGCTTTGACAGCACGACTCTTCTTT. Its protein is CALGEGLSGRILPTYPALTARLFF.

This clone has a handful of counts. The rearrangement joins TRDV2 to TRDJ1; unclear D gene. V lost 0 bases and J 3 bases, leaving 16 bases between the germline ends. CDR1 is GEAIGNYY and CDR2 is EKD in the germline V gene. There are 16 residues in the CDR3. The CDR3 reads CACDTVAVRDADKLIF. CDR3 nucleotides: TGTGCCTGTGACACCGTGGCGGTACGGGACGCCGATAAACTCATCTTT.